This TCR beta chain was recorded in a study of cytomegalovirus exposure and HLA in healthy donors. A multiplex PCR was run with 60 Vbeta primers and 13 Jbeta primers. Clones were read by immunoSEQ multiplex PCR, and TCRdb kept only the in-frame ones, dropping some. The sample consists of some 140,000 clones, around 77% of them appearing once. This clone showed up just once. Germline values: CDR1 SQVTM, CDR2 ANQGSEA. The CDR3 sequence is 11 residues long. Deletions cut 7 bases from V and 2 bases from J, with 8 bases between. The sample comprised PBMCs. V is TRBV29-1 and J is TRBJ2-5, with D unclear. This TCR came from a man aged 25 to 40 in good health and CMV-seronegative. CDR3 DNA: TGCAGCGCTATCCCACAAGAGACCCAGTACTTC. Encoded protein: CSAIPQETQYF.